The 15 T cell receptor beta chains in this list originate from one sample, sequenced in a study of T cells in localized non-small cell lung cancer. Using immunoSEQ multiplex PCR, the repertoire was profiled, and TCRdb retains in-frame clones only, with some absent. The table shows roughly 27,000 clones, with about 90% occurring only once. The sample was peripheral blood, taken before any cancer treatment. The receptors derive from a woman aged 35-75 years with stage I lung adenocarcinoma.

CDR3 sequence reads: CAIRATASNTEAFF. The CDR3 DNA reads as TGTGCCATCAGGGCGACAGCCTCGAACACTGAAGCTTTCTTT. V gene TRBV10-3 combines with J gene TRBJ1-1, with TRBD1 as a possible D gene (5 bases). Germline loops: CDR1 ENHRY, CDR2 SYGVKD. Deletions cut 6 bases from V and 1 base from J, with 12 bases between. This CDR3 has 14 amino acids.

This chain uses TRBV19 with TRBJ2-1, with no clear D. The ends were cut back, 3 bases at V and 2 bases at J, with 14 bases in the middle. CDR1 LNHDA and CDR2 SQIVND come from the germline V gene (reference sequence). The CDR3 is 16 amino acids. The CDR3: CASSMGSSGTYNEQFF. DNA for the CDR3: TGTGCCAGTAGTATGGGCAGTAGTGGGACCTACAATGAGCAGTTCTTC.

The chain couples TRBV27 to TRBJ1-2; possible D gene TRBD1, 6 bases. Germline V lookup: CDR1 MNHEY, CDR2 SMNVEV (reference sequence). Trimming took off 3 bases at V and 3 bases at J, with 14 bases between the two ends. The CDR3 length is 15 residues. The CDR3 sequence: CASSFRRGVDYGYTF. As DNA, the CDR3 is TGTGCCAGCAGTTTTCGCAGGGGAGTAGACTATGGCTACACCTTC.

A single count supports this clone. The DNA for the CDR3 is TGTGCCAGCTGTAGCGGGGGGAACACCGGGGAGCTGTTTTTT. Translation: CASCSGGNTGELFF. J is TRBJ2-2 and V is TRBV6-1, with 9 nucleotides matching TRBD2. Germline-derived CDR1 and CDR2 are MNHNS and SASEGT. The CDR3 runs to 14 residues. Unmatched junction bases numbered 2, after V lost 8 bases and J lost 1 base.

This sequence joins TRBV5-6 and TRBJ1-6; D gene ambiguous. The CDR3 is 14 residues long. CDR1 is SGHDT, CDR2 YYEEEE, per germline. Trimming took off 3 bases at V and 0 bases at J, with 4 bases between the two ends. This CDR3 is CASSWSSYNSPLHF. CDR3 sequence (DNA): TGTGCCAGCAGCTGGAGCTCCTATAATTCACCCCTCCACTTT.

This clone was picked up one time. The rearrangement joins TRBV5-6 to TRBJ1-2, with 9 bases matching TRBD1. The trim removed 4 bases at V and 0 bases at J, leaving 7 bases unmatched. The CDR3 spans 16 residues. Germline CDR1 SGHDT, CDR2 YYEEEE. The CDR3 here is CASSPAGTGTNYGYTF. CDR3 coding DNA: TGTGCCAGCAGCCCGGCCGGGACAGGGACTAACTATGGCTACACCTTC.

This chain joins TRBV25-1 and TRBJ2-7, with D possibly being TRBD1 (5 bases). The germline gives CDR1 MGHDK, CDR2 SYGVNS. V lost 5 bases and J 0 bases, leaving 11 bases between the germline ends. CDR3 length: 14 residues. The CDR3 nucleotides are TGTGCCAGCAGTTTCGACAGTACCTCCTACGAGCAGTACTTC. Protein: CASSFDSTSYEQYF.

The chain links TRBV4-1 to TRBJ1-2; maybe TRBD1 (6 bases). V shed 4 bases and J shed 6 bases, with 15 bases lying between them. Germline CDR1 is MGHRA and CDR2 is YSYEKL. CDR3 length: 14 residues. DNA of the CDR3: TGCGCCAGCAGCCCCCAAGGGGGTTTGGATGGCTACACCTTC. Its protein is CASSPQGGLDGYTF.

This chain connects TRBV15 to TRBJ2-1, with TRBD2 identical over 7 bases. J lost 7 bases, V lost 1 base, and 4 bases had no gene match. The CDR3 consists of 14 residues. CDR1 and CDR2 (germline): LNHNV, YYDKDF (reference sequence). CDR3 nucleotide sequence: TGTGCCACCAGCAGAGGGGGACTACCGAATGAGCAGTTCTTC. This translates into CATSRGGLPNEQFF.

V and J are TRBV18 and TRBJ1-2; a possible D gene is TRBD1 (6 bases). V lost 6 bases, J lost 2 bases, and 13 bases lay in between. The CDR3 runs 14 residues. CDR1 and CDR2 (germline): KGHSH, LQKENI. The CDR3 DNA sequence: TGTGCCAGCTCCCTCGGGACATCAAACTATGGCTACACCTTC. It translates to CASSLGTSNYGYTF.

The CDR3 DNA is TGTGCCAGCTCACCGACAGGGCAAAACGGGGGCTACACCTTC. This gives the protein CASSPTGQNGGYTF. The V gene is TRBV18, the J gene TRBJ1-2; 7 positions match TRBD1. Germline V lookup: CDR1 KGHSH, CDR2 LQKENI. The CDR3 sequence is 14 residues long. V shed 3 bases, J shed 8 bases, and the junction held 9 bases outside the gene matches.

The chain has TRBV5-4 and TRBJ2-3; tentatively, D is TRBD1 or TRBD2 (6 bases each). This CDR3 comprises 15 residues. V was pared by 4 bases and J by 1 base, with 13 bases between. Germline V gives CDR1 SGHNT, CDR2 YYREEE (reference sequence). The CDR3 sequence: CASSTLGGGTDTQYF. CDR3 nucleotide sequence: TGTGCCAGCAGCACCCTGGGGGGCGGCACAGATACGCAGTATTTT.

This clone appeared a single time. This sequence joins TRBV29-1 and TRBJ2-1, with unresolved D. V lost 4 bases to trimming and J lost 6 bases, with 16 bases between them. The CDR3 is 14 residues long. Germline values: CDR1 SQVTM, CDR2 ANQGSEA. CDR3 DNA sequence: TGCAGCGTTGCTTTACGGGTAAGACTCAATGAGCAGTTCTTC. Translating gives CSVALRVRLNEQFF.

V gene TRBV4-3 combines with J gene TRBJ2-1, with D hard to call. Trimming cost V 0 bases and J 7 bases, with 13 bases left between them. From germline, CDR1 is LGHNA and CDR2 YSLEER. The CDR3 length is 15 residues. CDR3 residues: CASSQESVSWNEQFF. Here the CDR3 DNA reads TGCGCCAGCAGCCAAGAGTCGGTTAGTTGGAATGAGCAGTTCTTC.

This clone appeared a single time. The genes are TRBV5-1 and TRBJ2-2, with 9 bases lining up with TRBD1. Unmatched junction bases numbered 6, after V lost 3 bases and J lost 0 bases. CDR1 SGHRS and CDR2 YFSETQ come from the germline V gene. This CDR3 region has 17 residues. The CDR3 nucleotides read TGCGCCAGCAGCTCGGGACAGGGCACCTCGAACACCGGGGAGCTGTTTTTT. It is translated as CASSSGQGTSNTGELFF.